The 14 T cell receptor beta chains below all came from one sample that was sequenced in a study of OX40 agonist ivuxolimab in advanced cancers. TCRdb's table, derived via immunoSEQ multiplex PCR, lists solely in-frame clones and lacks some. The sample yields tens of thousands of clones, about four fifths seen once. The sample here was CD4+ or CD8+ T cells sorted from blood, taken in a trial of the OX40 agonist ivuxolimab. Source of these receptors: an adult with an advanced solid tumor such as melanoma, head and neck, liver or kidney cancer.

J is TRBJ1-1 and V is TRBV5-1, with D possibly matching TRBD1 (6 bases). There are 15 residues in the CDR3. Trimming removed 3 bases at V and 8 bases at J, with 20 bases between. Germline V gene lookup returns CDR1 SGHRS and CDR2 YFSETQ. CDR3 coding DNA: TGCGCCAGCAGCTCGGATGGGGGGCCAAGGTCCGAAGCTTTCTTT. It codes for CASSSDGGPRSEAFF. The complete variable domain, with remaining parts taken from reference TRBV5-1 and TRBJ1-1, reads KAGVTQTPRYLIKTRGQQVTLSCSPISGHRSVSWYQQTPGQGLQFLFEYFSETQRNKGNFPGRFSGRQFSNSRSEMNVSTLELGDSALYLCASSSDGGPRSEAFFGQGTRLTVV.

The chain links TRBV7-3 to TRBJ1-3, with D possibly matching TRBD1 (6 bases). The CDR3 spans 15 residues. The germline V and J ends were trimmed by 5 bases and 4 bases, with 15 bases remaining between them. The germline V gene has CDR1 SGHTA and CDR2 FQGTGA. The CDR3 region is CASSPRGGVGNTIYF. The CDR3 nucleotides read TGTGCCAGCAGCCCCCGCGGGGGCGTCGGAAACACCATATATTTT. Supplemented by reference TRBV7-3 and TRBJ1-3, the full variable domain reads GAGVSQTPSNKVTEKGKYVELRCDPISGHTALYWYRQSLGQGPEFLIYFQGTGAADDSGLPNDRFFAVRPEGSVSTLKIQRTERGDSAVYLCASSPRGGVGNTIYFGEGSWLTVV.

The chain joins TRBV7-2 to TRBJ2-7, with unresolved D. The CDR3 runs 12 residues. Per the germline V gene, CDR1 is SGHTA and CDR2 is FQGNSA. Deletions cut 1 base from V and 8 bases from J, with 9 bases between. The CDR3, as DNA: TGTGCCAGCAGCTTAGATTTCGGCAAGCAGTACTTC. As protein: CASSLDFGKQYF.

The chain is built from TRBV28 and TRBJ2-1; 13 nucleotides agree with TRBD2. Unmatched junction bases numbered 4, after V lost 5 bases and J lost 0 bases. Germline assignment: CDR1 MDHEN and CDR2 SYDVKM. There are 17 residues in the CDR3. The CDR3 DNA follows: TGTGCCAGCAGTCCGGGACTAGCGGGACCCTCCTACAATGAGCAGTTCTTC. This gives the protein CASSPGLAGPSYNEQFF.

The chain links TRBV27 to TRBJ2-1; D gene unclear. V dropped 7 bases and J dropped 0 bases, with 19 bases sitting between them. Germline CDR1 is MNHEY and CDR2 is SMNVEV (reference sequence). The CDR3 sequence is 17 residues long. CDR3 sequence (DNA): TGTGCCAGCACCCCCTCGGGTTCAGCGTCCTCCTACAATGAGCAGTTCTTC. Protein: CASTPSGSASSYNEQFF.

This clone was seen just once. V and J are TRBV7-9 and TRBJ2-3; D not resolved. Trimming pared 5 bases from V and 0 bases from J, leaving 12 bases between. CDR1 is SEHNR, CDR2 FQNEAQ, per germline (reference sequence). The CDR3 is made up of 15 amino acids. CDR3 sequence reads: CASSRRHQSTDTQYF. The CDR3 DNA reads as TGTGCCAGCAGCCGAAGGCACCAAAGCACAGATACGCAGTATTTT.

This clone was recorded a few times. This chain joins TRBV5-1 and TRBJ1-1; D might be TRBD1 (5 bases). CDR1 is SGHRS, CDR2 YFSETQ, per germline. V shed 2 bases and J shed 1 base, with 9 bases lying between them. The CDR3 covers 14 residues. CDR3 residues: CASSFAGANTEAFF. The CDR3 DNA sequence: TGCGCCAGCAGCTTTGCCGGGGCGAACACTGAAGCTTTCTTT.

This clone appeared once. This chain joins TRBV4-2 and TRBJ2-1, with D perhaps TRBD1 or TRBD2 (5 bases each). Trimming stripped 2 bases from V and 10 bases from J, with 18 bases between. Per germline, CDR1 LGHNA and CDR2 YNFKEQ. This CDR3 region has 15 residues. The CDR3 protein is CASSQMGLARREQFF. DNA of the CDR3: TGTGCCAGCAGCCAAATGGGGCTAGCCCGACGGGAGCAGTTCTTC.

The gene calls are TRBV7-9 and TRBJ2-2; no clear D. With 5 bases removed from V and 3 bases from J, the gap between germline ends came to 22 bases. In germline, CDR1 is SEHNR, CDR2 FQNEAQ (reference sequence). The length of the CDR3 is 18 residues. In DNA, the CDR3 is TGTGCCAGCAGCCCCCGCGCCTCTCGTCCTGACTACACCGGGGAGCTGTTTTTT. This translates into CASSPRASRPDYTGELFF.

This clone was seen a few times. The rearrangement links TRBV9 to TRBJ2-1; 11 nucleotides align to TRBD2. The CDR3 length is 17 residues. Germline V gene data show CDR1 as SGDLS and CDR2 as YYNGEE. Unmatched junction bases numbered 10, after V lost 4 bases and J lost 4 bases. As DNA, the CDR3 is TGTGCCAGCAGCTTCTCACCGACTAGCGGGATTTACAATGAGCAGTTCTTC. Encoded protein: CASSFSPTSGIYNEQFF.

CDR3 nucleotide sequence: TGCGCCAGCAGCCAAGATTGGTACAGGGGCGAGACCCAGTACTTC. Its translation is CASSQDWYRGETQYF. The chain combines TRBV4-1 with TRBJ2-5; TRBD1 matches 7 bases. The CDR3 runs 15 residues. From germline, CDR1 is MGHRA and CDR2 YSYEKL. V lost 0 bases, J lost 5 bases, and 6 bases stayed unmatched.

J is TRBJ1-2 and V is TRBV5-4, with TRBD1 as a possible D gene (5 bases). Germline CDR1 reads SGHNT; CDR2 reads YYREEE (reference sequence). Deletions cut 3 bases from V and 8 bases from J, with 20 bases between. There are 15 residues in the CDR3. The CDR3 protein is CASSSYRGPTSGYTF. The CDR3 DNA is TGTGCCAGCAGCTCATATCGGGGCCCAACCTCGGGCTACACCTTC. The variable domain in full, with the rest retrieved from reference TRBV5-4 and TRBJ1-2, is ETGVTQSPTHLIKTRGQQVTLRCSSQSGHNTVSWYQQALGQGPQFIFQYYREEENGRGNFPPRFSGLQFPNYSSELNVNALELDDSALYLCASSSYRGPTSGYTFGSGTRLTVV.

In DNA form, the CDR3 reads TGCGCCAGCAGGGAGAGGAACACCGGGGAGCTGTTTTTT. Protein product: CASRERNTGELFF. V is TRBV5-1 and J is TRBJ2-2; D call uncertain. Trimming removed 5 bases at V and 1 base at J, with 6 bases between. The CDR3 covers 13 residues. The germline gives CDR1 SGHRS, CDR2 YFSETQ.

The chain carries TRBV15 and TRBJ1-4; no reliable D call. Germline CDR1 LNHNV, CDR2 YYDKDF (reference sequence). The CDR3 covers 15 residues. Between the trimmed V and J ends, which lost 0 bases and 2 bases, there was a span of 7 bases. CDR3 nucleotide sequence: TGTGCCACCAGCAGAGACAGTTTTACTAATGAAAAACTGTTTTTT. This encodes CATSRDSFTNEKLFF.